The T cell receptor (beta chain) under discussion was sequenced for a study of T cells expressing NK-cell markers (dated by TCRdb to 2018 to 2021). Notes on the research overall: About 8 donors provided sorted CD3+CD56+NKG2C+, CD3+CD56+NKG2C- and CD3+CD56-NKG2C+ T-cell subsets, whose TCR beta-chain repertoires were profiled. Among the eight sequenced donors, only one was HCMV-seronegative, while the other seven were HCMV-seropositive. The libraries were sequenced on Illumina HiSeq 2000/2500, MiSeq or NextSeq, producing 2 x 150 bp reads. The study sequenced eight donors, all healthy volunteers chosen at random: three men and five women. What the study reported, not specific to this receptor: It remained unclear whether the expanded NKG2C-expressing T cell clones were specific for HCMV antigens. In a handful of donors, the dominant CD3+CD56+NKG2C+ clonotypes ranked among the top 10 CD8+ clonotypes, making up roughly 1.0-8% of CD8+ T cells. Those dominant clonotypes were again the most abundant among CD3+CD56-NKG2C+ cells in a few donors, at about 28.3-65%.

The germline V gene encodes CDR1 KGHSH and CDR2 LQKENI. Including cysteine and phenylalanine, the CDR3 has 13 amino acids. No DNA has been recorded. To determine HCMV serostatus, a commercial ELISA kit was used to detect HCMV-specific IgG in serum. Ficoll density gradient centrifugation was used to isolate peripheral blood mononuclear cells from blood. The reads were generated on an Illumina HiSeq 2000. TCR beta cDNA libraries were prepared using 5'RACE template switching, which introduced a universal primer site and unique molecular identifiers. Synthesis of cDNA was primed from the TCR beta constant segment and was followed by two consecutive PCR amplification steps. The paper's processing steps were these. MIGEC was used to demultiplex reads and group the reads by UMI, and MiTCR was used to assemble and quantify clonotypes. To remove erroneous sequences, TCR cDNA sequences were retained only when supported by two or more reads. The tcR package was used for downstream repertoire analysis, and clonotypes were matched across fractions by CDR3 nucleotide sequence plus V segment. VDJmatch was used to annotate antigen specificity against VDJdb, with one amino acid substitution in CDR3 permitted. TCRdb reanalyzed the reads, keeping one entry per CDR3 protein sequence and omitting DNA. TCRdb's processing, not the authors', yielded these V and J calls. This sample's table carries fewer than 400,000 distinct CDR3 sequences. About 5.2% of the sample rests with the top ten.

About this clonotype: Its target antigen remains unknown.

The rearranged segments are TRBV18 and TRBJ1-4; the TCRdb D gene call, TRBD1, has no DNA to confirm it. The sequenced material came from blood T cells: a sorted CD56 or NKG2C T cell subset, CD4+ or CD8+ T cells, or bulk PBMC T cells (not recorded which). The TCR sequence derives from a man aged 18-69 years in good health. The CDR3 reads as follows: CASKTQGNEKLFF.